This T cell receptor (beta chain) was sequenced during a study of molecular identifiers for immune sequencing clone quantification. TCRdb independently ran MiXCR on the PCR reads; one entry per CDR3 protein. The repertoire consists of hundreds of thousands of distinct CDR3 sequences, with just under 20% occurring once and the leading ten covering around 0.86%. The CD8+CD4-CCR7+CD45RA+ phenotype defined the sorted naive CD8 T cells. The CDR3 is 16 amino acids. V was pared by 4 bases and J by 0 bases, with 12 bases between. CDR1 and CDR2 from the germline V gene are SNHLY and FYNNEI. The sample was naive CD8+ T cells from blood, with Jurkat cell RNA spiked in. Subset defined: FACS-sorted CD8+CD4-CCR7+CD45RA+ naive T cells. The gene calls are TRBV2 and TRBJ1-4; D ambiguous. The clonotype comes from a human donor in good health. Some libraries in this study had Jurkat cell RNA spiked in. This CDR3 is CASSVTQTATNEKLFF. In DNA form, the CDR3 reads TGTGCCAGCAGTGTCACACAGACTGCAACTAATGAAAAACTGTTTTTT.